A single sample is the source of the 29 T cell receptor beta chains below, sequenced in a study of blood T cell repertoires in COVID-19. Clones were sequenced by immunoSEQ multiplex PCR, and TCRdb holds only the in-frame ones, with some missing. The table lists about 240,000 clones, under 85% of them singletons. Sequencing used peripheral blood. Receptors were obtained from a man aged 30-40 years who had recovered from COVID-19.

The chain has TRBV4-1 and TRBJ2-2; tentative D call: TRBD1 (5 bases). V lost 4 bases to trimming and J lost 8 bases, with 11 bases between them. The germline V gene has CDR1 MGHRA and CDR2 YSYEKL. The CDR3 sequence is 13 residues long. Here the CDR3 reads CASSRQGLGELFF. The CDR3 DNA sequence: TGCGCCAGCAGCCGGCAGGGTTTGGGGGAGCTGTTTTTT.

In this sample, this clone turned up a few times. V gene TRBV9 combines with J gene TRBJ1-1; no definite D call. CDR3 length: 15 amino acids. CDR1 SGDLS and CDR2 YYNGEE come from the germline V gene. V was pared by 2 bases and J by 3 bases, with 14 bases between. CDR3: CASSVGPGADTEAFF. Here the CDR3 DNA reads TGTGCCAGCAGCGTCGGTCCCGGAGCGGACACTGAAGCTTTCTTT.

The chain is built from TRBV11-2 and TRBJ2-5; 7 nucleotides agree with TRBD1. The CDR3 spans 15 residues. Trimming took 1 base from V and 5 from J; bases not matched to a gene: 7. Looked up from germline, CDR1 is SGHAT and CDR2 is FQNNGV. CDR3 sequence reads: CASSLALQGVETQYF. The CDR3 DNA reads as TGTGCCAGCAGCTTAGCTCTGCAGGGGGTGGAGACCCAGTACTTC.

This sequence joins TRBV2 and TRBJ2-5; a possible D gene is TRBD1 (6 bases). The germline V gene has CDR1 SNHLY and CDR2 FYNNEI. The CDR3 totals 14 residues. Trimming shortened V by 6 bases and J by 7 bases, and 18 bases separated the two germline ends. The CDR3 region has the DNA TGTGCCAGCAGCCTCAAGGGGGTCTGGGTGACCCAGTACTTC. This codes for CASSLKGVWVTQYF.

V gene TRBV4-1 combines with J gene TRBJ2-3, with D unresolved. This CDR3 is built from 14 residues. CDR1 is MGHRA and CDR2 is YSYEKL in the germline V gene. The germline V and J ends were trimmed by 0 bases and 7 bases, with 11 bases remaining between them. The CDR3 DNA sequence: TGCGCCAGCAGCCAAGAAGAGGCGCTGTATACGCAGTATTTT. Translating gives CASSQEEALYTQYF.

Here the CDR3 reads CASSRDRMAHEQYF. The CDR3 coding sequence is TGCGCCAGCAGCCGTGACAGAATGGCCCACGAGCAGTACTTC. V usage is TRBV4-1 and J usage is TRBJ2-7, with a weak D call TRBD1 (5 bases). The ends were cut back, 4 bases at V and 5 bases at J, with 15 bases in the middle. The CDR3 spans 14 residues. The germline V gene has CDR1 MGHRA and CDR2 YSYEKL.

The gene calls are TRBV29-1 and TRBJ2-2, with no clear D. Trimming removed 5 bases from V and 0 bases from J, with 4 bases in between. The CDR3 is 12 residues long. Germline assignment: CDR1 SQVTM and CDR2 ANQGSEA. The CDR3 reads CSVYTNTGELFF. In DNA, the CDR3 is TGCAGCGTTTACACGAACACCGGGGAGCTGTTTTTT.

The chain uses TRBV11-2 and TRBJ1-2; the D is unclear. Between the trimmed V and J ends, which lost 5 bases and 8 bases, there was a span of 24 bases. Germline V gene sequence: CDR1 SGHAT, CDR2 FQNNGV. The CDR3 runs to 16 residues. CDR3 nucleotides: TGTGCCAGCAGCCCCCCCTACGGATATACGAGGGAGGGCTACACCTTC. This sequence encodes CASSPPYGYTREGYTF.

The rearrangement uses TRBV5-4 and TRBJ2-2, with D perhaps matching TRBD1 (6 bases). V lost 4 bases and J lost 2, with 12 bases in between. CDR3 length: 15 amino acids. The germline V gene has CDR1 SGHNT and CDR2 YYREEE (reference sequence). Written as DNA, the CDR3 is TGTGCCAGCAGCATCGGGACATTAAACACCGGGGAGCTGTTTTTT. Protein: CASSIGTLNTGELFF.

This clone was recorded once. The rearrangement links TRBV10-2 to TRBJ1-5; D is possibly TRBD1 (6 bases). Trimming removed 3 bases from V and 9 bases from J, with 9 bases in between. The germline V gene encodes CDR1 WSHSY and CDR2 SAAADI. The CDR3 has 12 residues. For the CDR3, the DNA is TGCGCCAGCAGTGATACAGGGAGGCCCCAGCATTTT. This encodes CASSDTGRPQHF.

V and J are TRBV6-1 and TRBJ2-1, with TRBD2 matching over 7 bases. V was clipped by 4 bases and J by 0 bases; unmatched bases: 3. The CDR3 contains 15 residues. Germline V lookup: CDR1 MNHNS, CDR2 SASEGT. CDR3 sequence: CASSGAGSSYNEQFF. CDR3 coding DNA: TGTGCCAGCAGTGGAGCGGGGAGCTCCTACAATGAGCAGTTCTTC.

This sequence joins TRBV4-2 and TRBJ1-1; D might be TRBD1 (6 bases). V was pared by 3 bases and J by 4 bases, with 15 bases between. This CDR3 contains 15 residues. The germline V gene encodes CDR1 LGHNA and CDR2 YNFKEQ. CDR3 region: CASSHVTGWGTEAFF. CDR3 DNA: TGTGCCAGCAGCCATGTCACAGGGTGGGGCACTGAAGCTTTCTTT.

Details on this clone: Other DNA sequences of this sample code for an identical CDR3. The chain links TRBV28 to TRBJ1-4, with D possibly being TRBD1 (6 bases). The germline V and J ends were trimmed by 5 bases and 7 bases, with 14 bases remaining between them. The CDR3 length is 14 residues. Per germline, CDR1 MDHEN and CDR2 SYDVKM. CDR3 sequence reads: CASSTATGAEKLFF. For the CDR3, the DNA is TGTGCCAGCAGTACAGCGACAGGCGCTGAAAAACTGTTTTTT.

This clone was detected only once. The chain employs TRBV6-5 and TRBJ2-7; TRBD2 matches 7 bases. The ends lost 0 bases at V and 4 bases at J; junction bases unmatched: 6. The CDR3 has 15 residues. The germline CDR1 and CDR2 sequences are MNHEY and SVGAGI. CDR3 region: CASSYSGGDIYEQYF. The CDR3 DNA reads TGTGCCAGCAGTTACTCGGGAGGGGATATATACGAGCAGTACTTC.

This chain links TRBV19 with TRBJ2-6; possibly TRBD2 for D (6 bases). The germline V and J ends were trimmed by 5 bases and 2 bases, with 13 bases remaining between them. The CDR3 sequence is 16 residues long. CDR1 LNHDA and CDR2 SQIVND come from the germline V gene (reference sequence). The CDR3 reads CASSVPGEAGANVLTF. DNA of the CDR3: TGTGCCAGTAGTGTTCCCGGGGAGGCTGGGGCCAACGTCCTGACTTTC. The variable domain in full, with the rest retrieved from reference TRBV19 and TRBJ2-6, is DGGITQSPKYLFRKEGQNVTLSCEQNLNHDAMYWYRQDPGQGLRLIYYSQIVNDFQKGDIAEGYSVSREKKESFPLTVTSAQKNPTAFYLCASSVPGEAGANVLTFGAGSRLTVL.

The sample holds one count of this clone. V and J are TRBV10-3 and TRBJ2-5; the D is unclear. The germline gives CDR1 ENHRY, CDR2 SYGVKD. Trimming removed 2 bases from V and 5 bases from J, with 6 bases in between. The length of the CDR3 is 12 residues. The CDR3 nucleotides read TGTGCCATCAGTGAGGCCCAGGAGACCCAGTACTTC. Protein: CAISEAQETQYF.

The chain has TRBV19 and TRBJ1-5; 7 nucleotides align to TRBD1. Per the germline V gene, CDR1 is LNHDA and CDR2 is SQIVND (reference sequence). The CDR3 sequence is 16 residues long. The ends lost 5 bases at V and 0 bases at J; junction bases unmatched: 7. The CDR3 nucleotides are TGTGCCAGTAGTGCCGGAGGGACAGTTAGCAATCAGCCCCAGCATTTT. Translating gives CASSAGGTVSNQPQHF.

The CDR3 sequence: CASSVDSLVSGNTIYF. CDR3 nucleotide sequence: TGTGCCAGCAGCGTAGATTCACTAGTCTCTGGAAACACCATATATTTT. The chain carries TRBV9 and TRBJ1-3, with D hard to call. Looked up from germline, CDR1 is SGDLS and CDR2 is YYNGEE. This CDR3 is 16 amino acids long. V lost 0 bases and J lost 0, with 10 bases in between.

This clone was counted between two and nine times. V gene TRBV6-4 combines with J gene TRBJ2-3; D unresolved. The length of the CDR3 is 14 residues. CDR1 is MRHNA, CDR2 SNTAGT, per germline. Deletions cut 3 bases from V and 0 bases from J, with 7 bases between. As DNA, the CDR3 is TGTGCCAGCAGTGAATCAGCGAGCACAGATACGCAGTATTTT. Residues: CASSESASTDTQYF.

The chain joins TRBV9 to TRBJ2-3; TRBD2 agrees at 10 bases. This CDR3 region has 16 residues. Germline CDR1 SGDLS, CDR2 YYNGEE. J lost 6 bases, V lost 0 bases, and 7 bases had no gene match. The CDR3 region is CASSVDLAGGVDTQYF. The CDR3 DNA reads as TGTGCCAGCAGCGTAGATTTAGCGGGGGGCGTGGATACGCAGTATTTT.

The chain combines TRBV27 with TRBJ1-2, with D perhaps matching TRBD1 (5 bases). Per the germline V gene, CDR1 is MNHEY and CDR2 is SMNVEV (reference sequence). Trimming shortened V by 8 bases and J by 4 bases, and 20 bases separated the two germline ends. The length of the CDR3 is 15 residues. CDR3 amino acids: CASRPGGGLSYGYTF. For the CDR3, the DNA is TGTGCCAGCCGACCCGGGGGAGGGTTATCCTATGGCTACACCTTC.

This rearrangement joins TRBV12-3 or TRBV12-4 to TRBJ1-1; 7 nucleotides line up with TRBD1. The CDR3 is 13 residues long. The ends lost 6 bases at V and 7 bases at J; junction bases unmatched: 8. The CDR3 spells CASSERGRIEAFF. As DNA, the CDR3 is TGTGCCAGCAGCGAGAGGGGGCGCATTGAAGCTTTCTTT.

CDR3 DNA: TGTGCCAGTAGACGAGACAGGGTCGATACCGGGGAGCTGTTTTTT. It codes for CASRRDRVDTGELFF. The V and J genes are TRBV19 and TRBJ2-2; 7 nucleotides match TRBD1. Germline CDR1 is LNHDA and CDR2 is SQIVND (reference sequence). The length of the CDR3 is 15 residues. V was clipped by 6 bases and J by 5 bases; unmatched bases: 9.

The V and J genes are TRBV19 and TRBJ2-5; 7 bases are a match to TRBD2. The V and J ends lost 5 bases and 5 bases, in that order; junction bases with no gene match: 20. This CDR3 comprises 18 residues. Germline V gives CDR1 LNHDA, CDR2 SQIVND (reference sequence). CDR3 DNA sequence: TGTGCCAGTAGTCCTCAAACTAAGCGGCCGGGAGGTGGGGAGACCCAGTACTTC. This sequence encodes CASSPQTKRPGGGETQYF.

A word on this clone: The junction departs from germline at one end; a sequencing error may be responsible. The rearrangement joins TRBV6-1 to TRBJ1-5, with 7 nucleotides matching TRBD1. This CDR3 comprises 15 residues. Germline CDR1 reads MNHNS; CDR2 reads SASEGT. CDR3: CASREDRAPNQPQHF. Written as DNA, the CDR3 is TGTGCCAGCAGGGAAGACAGGGCTCCCAATCAGCCCCAGCATTTT.

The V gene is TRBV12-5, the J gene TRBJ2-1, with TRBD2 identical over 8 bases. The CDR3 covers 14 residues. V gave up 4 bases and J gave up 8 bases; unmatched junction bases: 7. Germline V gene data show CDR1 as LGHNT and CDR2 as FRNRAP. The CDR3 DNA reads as TGTGCTAGTGGTTGGCGACTAGCGACGGATGAGCAGTTCTTC. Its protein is CASGWRLATDEQFF.

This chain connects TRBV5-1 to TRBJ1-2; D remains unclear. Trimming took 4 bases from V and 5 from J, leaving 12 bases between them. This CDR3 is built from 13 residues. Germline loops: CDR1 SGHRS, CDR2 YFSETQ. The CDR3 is CASSPRGSYGYTF. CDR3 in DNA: TGCGCCAGCAGCCCCCGGGGATCGTATGGCTACACCTTC.

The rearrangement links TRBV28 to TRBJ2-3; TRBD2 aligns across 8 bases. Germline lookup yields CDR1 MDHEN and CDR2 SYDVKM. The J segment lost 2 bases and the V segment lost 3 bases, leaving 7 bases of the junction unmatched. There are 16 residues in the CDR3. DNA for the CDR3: TGTGCCAGCAGTTTTGGCCAGCGGGGGTTCACAGATACGCAGTATTTT. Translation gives CASSFGQRGFTDTQYF.

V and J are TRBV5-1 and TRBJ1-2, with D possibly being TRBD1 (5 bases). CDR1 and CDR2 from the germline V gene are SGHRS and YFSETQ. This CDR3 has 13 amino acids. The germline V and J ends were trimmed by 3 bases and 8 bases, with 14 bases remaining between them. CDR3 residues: CASSSTGRGGYTF. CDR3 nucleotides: TGCGCCAGCAGCTCTACAGGCCGGGGGGGCTACACCTTC.